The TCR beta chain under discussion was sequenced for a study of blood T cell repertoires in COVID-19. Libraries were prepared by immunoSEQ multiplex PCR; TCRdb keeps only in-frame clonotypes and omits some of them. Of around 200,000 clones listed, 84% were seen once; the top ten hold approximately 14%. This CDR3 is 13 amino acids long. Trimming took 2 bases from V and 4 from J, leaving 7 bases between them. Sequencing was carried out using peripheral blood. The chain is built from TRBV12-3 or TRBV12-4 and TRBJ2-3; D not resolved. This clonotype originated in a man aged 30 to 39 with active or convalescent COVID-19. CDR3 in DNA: TGTGCCAGCAGTTTACTAGAATCAGATACGCAGTATTTT. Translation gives CASSLLESDTQYF.